Detailed here is one TCR beta chain. This clonotype was observed at least ten times. It has no known antigen specificity. No base qualities exist here, and no much larger clone lies one base off it. The data were taken from a study of CD8+CD57+ T cells in acquired aplastic anemia (dated by TCRdb to 2016 to 2018). Concerning the study at large: A mean of 3.2 ug of DNA, ranging from roughly 0.17 to 30 ug, was extracted from sorted CD4+ and CD8+ cells. Mean read counts for healthy donor samples were 9 million to 10.8 million for CD4+ cells and around 11 million for CD8+ cells.

Genomic DNA was used as template for profiling of TCR beta VDJ combinations and CDR3 sequences. An Illumina HiSeq 2000 was the platform used for TCR repertoire sequencing. In the authors' own workflow: TRBV/TRBJ rearrangement plots, CDR3 size and DJ length profiles, and Simpson's diversity index were used to evaluate the repertoires. Whichever DNA sequence was most abundant in the deep sequencing data was defined as the immunodominant clone. CDR3 amino acid sequences were checked for sharing between subjects and were compared against published repertoires and the VDJdb database. TCRdb applied fastp at Q25 and MiXCR to the public reads, then kept only in-frame beta chains. Each CDR3 protein appears once, grouped with its most common genes and DNA. The V and J calls shown here were made by TCRdb, not taken from the authors' results. This sample is represented by some 140,000 distinct CDR3 sequences; around 41% of them were singletons. The ten largest clonotypes hold almost 8.5% of the sample.

Measured from the cysteine to the phenylalanine, the CDR3 is 18 residues long. The CDR3 DNA has 54 bases and is translated from base 1. V ends up 3 bases short and J 3 bases short, with an unmatched junction base count of 9. Taken from the germline V gene, the CDR1 and CDR2 loops are ENHRY and SYGVKD. Findings and caveats that apply to the study as a whole: Between patients and healthy controls, no significant difference in CD8+ Simpson's diversity was found (P=0.060). Although 25 to 30 CD8+ CDR3 sequences were shared by patients and controls, these sequences appeared highly expressed in patients and within the immunodominant clones of patients.

In this study, sorted CD4+ and CD8+ T cells from the blood of healthy subjects and of severe aplastic anemia patients had their TCR repertoires deep-sequenced. Ficoll-Paque density gradient centrifugation was used to isolate peripheral blood mononuclear cells. CD4+ and CD8+ T cells were sorted by FACS or magnetic beads before DNA extraction. Specimen: sorted CD4+, CD8+, or CD8+CD57+ T cells (not recorded which) from PBMCs. The rearrangement joined TRBV10-3 to TRBJ1-3, with 12 central nucleotides matching TRBD1. The source is a human donor in good health, serving as a control. CDR3 region: CAISDSARDRGHGNTIYF. The nucleotide sequence reads as follows: TGTGCCATCAGTGACAGCGCCCGGGACAGGGGGCATGGAAACACCATATATTTT.